This entry concerns a single T cell receptor (beta chain). The data were taken from a study of shared clonotypes between healthy human individuals. Study-level background: Aged between 18 and 49, the donors were two women and three men.

Per the germline V gene, CDR1 is MNHEY and CDR2 is SMNVEV (reference sequence). The V end lost 1 base, the J end lost 0 bases, and 10 bases lay between the germline ends. This CDR3 region has 15 residues. Clones were sequenced by immunoSEQ multiplex PCR, and TCRdb holds only the in-frame ones, with some missing. This table holds about 1 million clones, about 77% found once. The origin of this receptor is a man younger than 30 in good health. Sequencing input: memory CD4+ T cells sorted from blood. The subset is: CD45RA-negative fraction. This chain links TRBV27 with TRBJ2-7; possible D gene TRBD2, 6 bases. CDR3 coding DNA: TGTGCCAGCAGTTTATTAGGGACTTCCTCCTACGAGCAGTACTTC. Translated, it gives CASSLLGTSSYEQYF.